The rows below give T cell receptor beta chains drawn from one sample of a study of T-cell memory formation after mild COVID-19. A single record per CDR3 protein comes from TCRdb applying MiXCR to the 5' RACE reads. The table records over 55,000 distinct CDR3 sequences, approximately 12% of them present only once. The sequencing sample was made of PBMCs or a T cell subset sorted from them (not recorded which). The receptor source for this set is a man between 18 and 29 years old who had mild COVID-19 (a few samples of this study predate the infection). Cell type and time point are not known. Both conserved end residues are part of each CDR3. The D gene is left open where the match is weak. Size values are once, few and many counts, or a class for expanded clones, and some rows have none.

v_call: TRBV12-3/TRBV12-4; d_call: NA; j_call: TRBJ1-2; clone_size: NA; cdr3_aa: CDISRPERYGYTF; cdr3_nt: TGTGACATCTCACGCCCGGAGAGGTATGGCTACACCTTC
v_call: TRBV7-2; d_call: TRBD2; j_call: TRBJ2-3; clone_size: many; cdr3_aa: CASRGGGSTDTQYF; cdr3_nt: TGTGCCAGCAGAGGCGGGGGAAGCACAGATACGCAGTATTTT
v_call: TRBV7-2; d_call: NA; j_call: TRBJ1-1; clone_size: few; cdr3_aa: CASSLVVIPEAFF; cdr3_nt: TGTGCCAGCAGCTTAGTCGTCATTCCCGAAGCTTTCTTT
v_call: TRBV5-1; d_call: NA; j_call: TRBJ2-3; clone_size: NA; cdr3_aa: CASSLAWGGDTQYF; cdr3_nt: TGCGCCAGCAGCTTGGCCTGGGGGGGCGATACGCAGTATTTT
v_call: TRBV6-5; d_call: NA; j_call: TRBJ2-7; clone_size: NA; cdr3_aa: CASSYGSRVGEQYF; cdr3_nt: TGTGCCAGCAGTTACGGGTCCCGCGTTGGAGAGCAGTACTTC
v_call: TRBV5-1; d_call: NA; j_call: TRBJ2-1; clone_size: many; cdr3_aa: CASSISPSQGSEQFF; cdr3_nt: TGCGCCAGCAGCATCTCGCCGTCCCAGGGGAGTGAGCAGTTCTTC
v_call: TRBV7-7; d_call: TRBD2; j_call: TRBJ2-2; clone_size: many; cdr3_aa: CASSLAGSENTGELFF; cdr3_nt: TGTGCTAGCAGCTTAGCGGGGTCAGAGAACACCGGGGAGCTGTTTTTT
v_call: TRBV5-1; d_call: NA; j_call: TRBJ2-1; clone_size: many; cdr3_aa: CASSGSFVQNEQFF; cdr3_nt: TGCGCCAGCAGCGGATCCTTTGTGCAGAATGAGCAGTTCTTC
v_call: TRBV6-6; d_call: NA; j_call: TRBJ1-5; clone_size: few; cdr3_aa: CASSFEPPGEGQPQHF; cdr3_nt: TGTGCCAGCAGCTTCGAACCCCCAGGGGAAGGACAGCCCCAGCATTTT
v_call: TRBV6-6; d_call: NA; j_call: TRBJ2-7; clone_size: many; cdr3_aa: CASSGQEGSYEQYF; cdr3_nt: TGTGCCAGCAGTGGACAGGAGGGCTCCTACGAGCAGTACTTC
v_call: TRBV19; d_call: TRBD1; j_call: TRBJ2-7; clone_size: NA; cdr3_aa: CASSILDRTYEQYF; cdr3_nt: TGTGCCAGTAGTATTTTGGACAGGACCTACGAGCAGTACTTC
v_call: TRBV6-5; d_call: TRBD2; j_call: TRBJ2-5; clone_size: many; cdr3_aa: CASSYGASGGQETQYF; cdr3_nt: TGTGCCAGCAGTTATGGGGCTAGCGGGGGGCAAGAGACCCAGTACTTC
v_call: TRBV5-5; d_call: NA; j_call: TRBJ2-1; clone_size: few; cdr3_aa: CASSLLGSSYNEQFF; cdr3_nt: TGTGCCAGCAGCTTGCTAGGGAGCTCCTACAATGAGCAGTTCTTC
v_call: TRBV7-2; d_call: TRBD1; j_call: TRBJ1-2; clone_size: few; cdr3_aa: CASSWGQGDSGYTF; cdr3_nt: TGTGCCAGCAGCTGGGGACAGGGTGATTCTGGCTACACCTTC
v_call: TRBV4-3; d_call: TRBD2; j_call: TRBJ2-2; clone_size: many; cdr3_aa: CASSQGFLAGGAGELFF; cdr3_nt: TGCGCCAGCAGCCAGGGGTTTCTAGCGGGGGGTGCCGGGGAGCTGTTTTTT
v_call: TRBV3-2; d_call: NA; j_call: TRBJ2-5; clone_size: few; cdr3_aa: CASSPGFEETQYF; cdr3_nt: TGTGCCAGCAGCCCCGGATTTGAAGAGACCCAGTACTTC
v_call: TRBV12-3/TRBV12-4; d_call: NA; j_call: TRBJ1-6; clone_size: NA; cdr3_aa: CASSLRAGGGAKNSPLHF; cdr3_nt: TGTGCCAGCAGTTTACGTGCTGGGGGGGGCGCGAAAAATTCACCCCTCCACTTT
v_call: TRBV11-2; d_call: NA; j_call: TRBJ2-5; clone_size: NA; cdr3_aa: CASSLGYQETQYF; cdr3_nt: TGTGCCAGCAGCTTAGGGTACCAAGAGACCCAGTACTTC
v_call: TRBV7-9; d_call: TRBD2; j_call: TRBJ2-3; clone_size: few; cdr3_aa: CASSLARLAGDPTDTQYF; cdr3_nt: TGTGCCAGCAGCTTAGCAAGACTAGCGGGAGACCCCACAGATACGCAGTATTTT
v_call: TRBV7-2; d_call: TRBD1; j_call: TRBJ2-7; clone_size: many; cdr3_aa: CASSSGTGTEQYF; cdr3_nt: TGTGCCAGCAGCTCGGGGACAGGGACCGAGCAGTACTTC
v_call: TRBV4-2; d_call: NA; j_call: TRBJ1-3; clone_size: few; cdr3_aa: CASSQQGPYGNTIYF; cdr3_nt: TGTGCCAGCAGCCAACAGGGGCCCTATGGAAACACCATATATTTT
v_call: TRBV12-3/TRBV12-4; d_call: TRBD2; j_call: TRBJ2-3; clone_size: many; cdr3_aa: CASSPTLLAGGPDTQYF; cdr3_nt: TGTGCCAGCAGTCCCACCCTGCTAGCGGGGGGGCCCGATACGCAGTATTTT
v_call: TRBV7-3; d_call: TRBD2; j_call: TRBJ2-7; clone_size: few; cdr3_aa: CASSLMGGTYEQYF; cdr3_nt: TGTGCCAGCAGCTTAATGGGGGGGACCTACGAGCAGTACTTC
v_call: TRBV2; d_call: NA; j_call: TRBJ1-6; clone_size: NA; cdr3_aa: CASSDRILPSPLHF; cdr3_nt: TGTGCCAGCAGTGACCGGATTCTGCCATCACCCCTCCACTTT
v_call: TRBV7-2; d_call: NA; j_call: TRBJ2-1; clone_size: many; cdr3_aa: CASSWGRHNEQFF; cdr3_nt: TGTGCCAGCAGCTGGGGACGGCACAATGAGCAGTTCTTC
v_call: TRBV7-9; d_call: NA; j_call: TRBJ1-1; clone_size: NA; cdr3_aa: CASSWTVNTEAFF; cdr3_nt: TGTGCCAGCAGCTGGACAGTGAACACTGAAGCTTTCTTT
v_call: TRBV12-3/TRBV12-4; d_call: NA; j_call: TRBJ1-1; clone_size: NA; cdr3_aa: CASSSAPRAAFF; cdr3_nt: TGTGCCAGCAGTTCGGCCCCGAGAGCGGCTTTCTTT
v_call: TRBV20-1; d_call: NA; j_call: TRBJ2-3; clone_size: few; cdr3_aa: CSGRAGPSTDTQYF; cdr3_nt: TGCAGTGGTAGGGCGGGACCTAGCACAGATACGCAGTATTTT
v_call: TRBV4-3; d_call: TRBD1; j_call: TRBJ1-4; clone_size: few; cdr3_aa: CASSPGQGAANEKLFF; cdr3_nt: TGCGCCAGCAGCCCCGGACAGGGGGCGGCTAATGAAAAACTGTTTTTT
v_call: TRBV7-2; d_call: NA; j_call: TRBJ2-3; clone_size: NA; cdr3_aa: CARPSGSGSGDPDTQYF; cdr3_nt: TGTGCCCGACCTAGTGGGTCGGGTTCAGGGGATCCCGATACGCAGTATTTT
v_call: TRBV7-9; d_call: NA; j_call: TRBJ1-5; clone_size: few; cdr3_aa: CASSKASGNQPQHF; cdr3_nt: TGTGCCAGCAGTAAGGCCTCGGGGAATCAGCCCCAGCATTTT
v_call: TRBV12-3/TRBV12-4; d_call: TRBD2; j_call: TRBJ2-5; clone_size: NA; cdr3_aa: CASSTTSGGLRETQYF; cdr3_nt: TGTGCCAGCAGCACTACTAGCGGGGGGCTCCGGGAGACCCAGTACTTC
v_call: TRBV4-2; d_call: TRBD2; j_call: TRBJ2-5; clone_size: few; cdr3_aa: CASSQDRGGPETQYF; cdr3_nt: TGTGCCAGCAGCCAAGATCGGGGGGGGCCAGAGACCCAGTACTTC
v_call: TRBV7-3; d_call: TRBD1; j_call: TRBJ1-6; clone_size: NA; cdr3_aa: CASSRGTAKNSPLHF; cdr3_nt: TGTGCCAGCAGCCGAGGGACAGCAAAGAATTCACCCCTCCACTTT
v_call: TRBV3-1; d_call: TRBD2; j_call: TRBJ2-5; clone_size: NA; cdr3_aa: CASSHWASGGQETQYF; cdr3_nt: TGTGCCAGCAGCCATTGGGCTAGCGGGGGTCAAGAGACCCAGTACTTC
v_call: TRBV4-2; d_call: NA; j_call: TRBJ1-1; clone_size: many; cdr3_aa: CASKGQLQSEAFF; cdr3_nt: TGTGCCAGCAAAGGACAGCTACAAAGTGAAGCTTTCTTT
v_call: TRBV6-1; d_call: NA; j_call: TRBJ1-6; clone_size: few; cdr3_aa: CASSEREDSPLHF; cdr3_nt: TGTGCCAGCAGTGAACGGGAAGATTCACCCCTCCACTTT
v_call: TRBV29-1; d_call: NA; j_call: TRBJ1-1; clone_size: NA; cdr3_aa: CSAVQRNTEAFF; cdr3_nt: TGCAGCGCAGTACAGAGAAACACTGAAGCTTTCTTT
v_call: TRBV15; d_call: NA; j_call: TRBJ1-4; clone_size: NA; cdr3_aa: CATSGSQTGLFF; cdr3_nt: TGTGCCACCAGCGGATCCCAGACAGGACTGTTTTTT
v_call: TRBV5-8; d_call: NA; j_call: TRBJ2-3; clone_size: NA; cdr3_aa: CASSAGVATQYF; cdr3_nt: TGTGCCAGCAGCGCAGGAGTGGCTACGCAGTATTTT
v_call: TRBV6-4; d_call: TRBD2; j_call: TRBJ2-3; clone_size: NA; cdr3_aa: CASSVLAGSTDTQYF; cdr3_nt: TGTGCCAGCAGTGTTCTAGCGGGCTCCACAGATACGCAGTATTTT
v_call: TRBV7-9; d_call: TRBD1; j_call: TRBJ2-2; clone_size: NA; cdr3_aa: CASSPGQGFTGELFF; cdr3_nt: TGTGCCAGCAGCCCGGGACAGGGATTCACCGGGGAGCTGTTTTTT
v_call: TRBV5-4; d_call: NA; j_call: TRBJ2-1; clone_size: many; cdr3_aa: CASSGDNHNEQFF; cdr3_nt: TGTGCCAGCAGCGGGGACAACCACAATGAGCAGTTCTTC
v_call: TRBV15; d_call: TRBD2; j_call: TRBJ2-1; clone_size: many; cdr3_aa: CATSHSSGVNEQFF; cdr3_nt: TGTGCCACCAGCCACTCTAGCGGAGTCAATGAGCAGTTCTTC
v_call: TRBV28; d_call: NA; j_call: TRBJ2-4; clone_size: NA; cdr3_aa: CASSLRQGLIQYF; cdr3_nt: TGTGCCAGCAGTCTTCGACAGGGACTGATTCAGTACTTC
v_call: TRBV7-2; d_call: NA; j_call: TRBJ2-5; clone_size: few; cdr3_aa: CASSPGTPRAQYF; cdr3_nt: TGTGCCAGCAGCCCCGGGACACCACGTGCCCAGTACTTC
v_call: TRBV7-9; d_call: NA; j_call: TRBJ1-2; clone_size: NA; cdr3_aa: CASSFGGPLYGYTF; cdr3_nt: TGTGCCAGCAGCTTCGGGGGCCCACTCTATGGCTACACCTTC
v_call: TRBV4-3; d_call: NA; j_call: TRBJ2-3; clone_size: NA; cdr3_aa: CASSQGDSTDTQYF; cdr3_nt: TGCGCCAGCAGCCAAGGGGATTCGACAGATACGCAGTATTTT
v_call: TRBV5-1; d_call: TRBD1; j_call: TRBJ1-1; clone_size: NA; cdr3_aa: CASRLLQGANTEAFF; cdr3_nt: TGCGCCAGCAGGTTGCTCCAGGGGGCGAACACTGAAGCTTTCTTT
v_call: TRBV12-3/TRBV12-4; d_call: NA; j_call: TRBJ2-5; clone_size: few; cdr3_aa: CASSAGPHQETQYF; cdr3_nt: TGTGCCAGCAGCGCAGGACCTCACCAAGAGACCCAGTACTTC
v_call: TRBV12-3/TRBV12-4; d_call: NA; j_call: TRBJ2-3; clone_size: few; cdr3_aa: CASSLDLQGSTDTQYF; cdr3_nt: TGTGCCAGCAGTTTGGATTTACAGGGTAGCACAGATACGCAGTATTTT
v_call: TRBV2; d_call: TRBD1; j_call: TRBJ2-4; clone_size: many; cdr3_aa: CASSGLGGRAKNIQYF; cdr3_nt: TGTGCCAGCAGTGGGCTAGGGGGCCGAGCCAAAAACATTCAGTACTTC
v_call: TRBV7-3; d_call: NA; j_call: TRBJ2-2; clone_size: few; cdr3_aa: CASSQGGGQVGELFF; cdr3_nt: TGTGCCAGCAGCCAAGGGGGAGGCCAAGTCGGGGAGCTGTTTTTT
v_call: TRBV10-2; d_call: NA; j_call: TRBJ2-7; clone_size: many; cdr3_aa: CASTHNSYEQYF; cdr3_nt: TGCGCCAGCACGCACAACTCCTACGAGCAGTACTTC
v_call: TRBV6-5; d_call: NA; j_call: TRBJ2-7; clone_size: few; cdr3_aa: CASSYSPAGPSYEQYF; cdr3_nt: TGTGCCAGCAGTTACTCTCCGGCAGGGCCCTCCTACGAGCAGTACTTC
v_call: TRBV7-9; d_call: TRBD1; j_call: TRBJ2-5; clone_size: few; cdr3_aa: CASSYWTGEETQYF; cdr3_nt: TGTGCCAGCAGCTATTGGACAGGGGAAGAGACCCAGTACTTC
v_call: TRBV6-5; d_call: TRBD2; j_call: TRBJ2-1; clone_size: many; cdr3_aa: CASSYLGLADEQFF; cdr3_nt: TGTGCCAGCAGTTACCTGGGACTAGCGGATGAGCAGTTCTTC
v_call: TRBV12-3/TRBV12-4; d_call: NA; j_call: TRBJ1-6; clone_size: NA; cdr3_aa: CASSLASGPYNSPLHF; cdr3_nt: TGTGCCAGCAGTTTAGCTTCCGGACCCTATAATTCACCCCTCCACTTT
v_call: TRBV3-1; d_call: NA; j_call: TRBJ1-2; clone_size: few; cdr3_aa: CASSQDQSREGYTF; cdr3_nt: TGTGCCAGCAGCCAAGATCAGTCCAGGGAAGGCTACACCTTC
v_call: TRBV2; d_call: NA; j_call: TRBJ2-7; clone_size: NA; cdr3_aa: CASSDDRAYEQYF; cdr3_nt: TGTGCCAGCAGTGACGATAGGGCCTACGAGCAGTACTTC